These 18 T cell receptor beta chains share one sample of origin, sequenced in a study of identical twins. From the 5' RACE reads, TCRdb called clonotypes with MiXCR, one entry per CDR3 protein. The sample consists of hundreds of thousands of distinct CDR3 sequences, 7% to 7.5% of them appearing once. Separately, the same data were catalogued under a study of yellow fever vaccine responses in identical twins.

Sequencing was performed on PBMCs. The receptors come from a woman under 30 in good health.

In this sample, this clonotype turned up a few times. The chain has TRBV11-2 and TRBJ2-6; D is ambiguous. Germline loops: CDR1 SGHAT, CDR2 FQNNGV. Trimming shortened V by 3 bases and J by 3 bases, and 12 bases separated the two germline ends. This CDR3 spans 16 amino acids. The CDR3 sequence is CASSFSLGYGANVLTF. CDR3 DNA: TGTGCCAGCAGCTTTTCCCTGGGTTATGGGGCCAACGTCCTGACTTTC.

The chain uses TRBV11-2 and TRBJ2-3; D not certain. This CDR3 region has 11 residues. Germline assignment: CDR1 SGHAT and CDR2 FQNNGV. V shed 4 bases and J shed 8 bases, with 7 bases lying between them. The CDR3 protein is CASSSVATQYF. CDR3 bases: TGTGCCAGCAGCTCGGTAGCTACGCAGTATTTT.

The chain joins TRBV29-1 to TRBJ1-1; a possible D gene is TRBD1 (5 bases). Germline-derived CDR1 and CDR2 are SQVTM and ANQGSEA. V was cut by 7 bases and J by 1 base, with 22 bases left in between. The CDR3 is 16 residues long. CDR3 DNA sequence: TGCAGCGCCCGGGTGGGGCCTCACCACCAGAACACTGAAGCTTTCTTT. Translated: CSARVGPHHQNTEAFF.

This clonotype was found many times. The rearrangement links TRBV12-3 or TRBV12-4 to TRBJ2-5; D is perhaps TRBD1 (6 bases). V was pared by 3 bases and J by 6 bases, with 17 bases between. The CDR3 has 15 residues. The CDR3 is CASSFGLGGAKTQYF. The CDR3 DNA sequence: TGTGCCAGCAGTTTCGGGTTAGGGGGAGCAAAGACCCAGTACTTC.

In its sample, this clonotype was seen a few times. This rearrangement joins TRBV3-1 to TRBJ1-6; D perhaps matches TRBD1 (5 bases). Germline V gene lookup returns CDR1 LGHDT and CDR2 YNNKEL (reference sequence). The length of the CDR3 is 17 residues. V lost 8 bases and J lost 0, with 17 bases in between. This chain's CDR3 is CASGMGGSSSYNSPLHF. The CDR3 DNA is TGTGCCAGCGGGATGGGGGGGTCCAGCTCCTATAATTCACCCCTCCACTTT.

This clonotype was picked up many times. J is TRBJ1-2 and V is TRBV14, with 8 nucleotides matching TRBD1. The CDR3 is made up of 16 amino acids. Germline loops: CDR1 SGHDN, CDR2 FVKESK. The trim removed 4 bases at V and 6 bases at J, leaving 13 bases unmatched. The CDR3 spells CASSPTPAAGGDGYTF. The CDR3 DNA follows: TGTGCCAGCAGCCCCACCCCTGCGGCAGGGGGCGATGGCTACACCTTC.

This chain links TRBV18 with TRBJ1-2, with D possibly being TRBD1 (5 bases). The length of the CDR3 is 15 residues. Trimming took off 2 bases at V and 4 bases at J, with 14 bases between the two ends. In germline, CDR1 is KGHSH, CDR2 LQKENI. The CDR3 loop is CASSPWSGQGYGYTF. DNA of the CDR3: TGTGCCAGCTCACCATGGTCCGGTCAGGGCTATGGCTACACCTTC.

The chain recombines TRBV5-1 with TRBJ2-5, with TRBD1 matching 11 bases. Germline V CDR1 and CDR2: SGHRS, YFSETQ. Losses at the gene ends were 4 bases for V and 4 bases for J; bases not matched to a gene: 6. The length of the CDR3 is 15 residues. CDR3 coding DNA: TGCGCCAGCAGCACCAGGACAGGGGGCGGAGAGACCCAGTACTTC. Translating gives CASSTRTGGGETQYF.

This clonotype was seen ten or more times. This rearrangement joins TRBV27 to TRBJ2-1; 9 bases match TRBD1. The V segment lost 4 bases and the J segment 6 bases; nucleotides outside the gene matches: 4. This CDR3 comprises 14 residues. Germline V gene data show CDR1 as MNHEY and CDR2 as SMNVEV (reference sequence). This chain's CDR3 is CASSSDRGGNEQFF. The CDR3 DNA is TGTGCCAGCAGTTCGGACAGGGGAGGCAATGAGCAGTTCTTC.

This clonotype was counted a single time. This chain's CDR3 is CSGVSSTPDTQYF. Written as DNA, the CDR3 is TGCAGCGGGGTGTCTTCCACCCCAGATACGCAGTATTTT. The chain recombines TRBV29-1 with TRBJ2-3; D unclear. Germline assignment: CDR1 SQVTM and CDR2 ANQGSEA. This CDR3 spans 13 amino acids. V lost 7 bases and J lost 4, with 15 bases in between.

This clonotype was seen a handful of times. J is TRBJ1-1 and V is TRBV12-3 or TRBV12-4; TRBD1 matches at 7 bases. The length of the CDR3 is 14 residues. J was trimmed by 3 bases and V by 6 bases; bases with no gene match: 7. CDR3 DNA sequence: TGTGCCAGCAGGCCTGGACAGGAGGACACTGAAGCTTTCTTT. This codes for CASRPGQEDTEAFF.

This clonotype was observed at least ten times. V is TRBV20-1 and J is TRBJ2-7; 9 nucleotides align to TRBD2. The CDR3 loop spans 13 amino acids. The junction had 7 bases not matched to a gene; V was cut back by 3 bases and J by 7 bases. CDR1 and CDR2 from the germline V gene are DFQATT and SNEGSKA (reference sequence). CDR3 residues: CSASNLAGREQYF. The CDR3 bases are TGCAGTGCTAGTAATCTAGCGGGACGAGAGCAGTACTTC.

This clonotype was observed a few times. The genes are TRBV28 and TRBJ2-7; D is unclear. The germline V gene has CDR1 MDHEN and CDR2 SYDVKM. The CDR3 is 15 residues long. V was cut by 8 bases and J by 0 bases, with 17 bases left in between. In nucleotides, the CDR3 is TGTGCCAGCTCCCAACCACGACTGAACTCCTACGAGCAGTACTTC. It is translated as CASSQPRLNSYEQYF.

This CDR3 reads CASSPSGRVSEQYF. The CDR3 nucleotides are TGTGCCAGCAGCCCGAGCGGGAGGGTCTCCGAGCAGTACTTC. This chain connects TRBV7-9 to TRBJ2-7, with 10 bases lining up with TRBD2. The length of the CDR3 is 14 residues. Trimming took 5 bases from V and 6 from J; bases not matched to a gene: 7. Germline V lookup: CDR1 SEHNR, CDR2 FQNEAQ (reference sequence).

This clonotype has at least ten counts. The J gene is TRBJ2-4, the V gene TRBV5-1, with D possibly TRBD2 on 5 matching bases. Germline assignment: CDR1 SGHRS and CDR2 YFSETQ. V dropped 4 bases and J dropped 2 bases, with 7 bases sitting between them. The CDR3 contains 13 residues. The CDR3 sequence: CASSLDSKNIQYF. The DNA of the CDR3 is TGCGCCAGCAGCCTGGACTCCAAAAACATTCAGTACTTC. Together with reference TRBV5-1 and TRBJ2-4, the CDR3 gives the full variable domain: KAGVTQTPRYLIKTRGQQVTLSCSPISGHRSVSWYQQTPGQGLQFLFEYFSETQRNKGNFPGRFSGRQFSNSRSEMNVSTLELGDSALYLCASSLDSKNIQYFGAGTRLSVL.

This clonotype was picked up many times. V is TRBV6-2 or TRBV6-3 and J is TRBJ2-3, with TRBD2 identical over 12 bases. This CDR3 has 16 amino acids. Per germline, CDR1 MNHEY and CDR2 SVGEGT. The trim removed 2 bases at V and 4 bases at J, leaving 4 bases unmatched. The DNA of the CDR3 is TGTGCCAGCAGTTACCCTAGCGGGAGGGGCGCAGATACGCAGTATTTT. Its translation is CASSYPSGRGADTQYF.

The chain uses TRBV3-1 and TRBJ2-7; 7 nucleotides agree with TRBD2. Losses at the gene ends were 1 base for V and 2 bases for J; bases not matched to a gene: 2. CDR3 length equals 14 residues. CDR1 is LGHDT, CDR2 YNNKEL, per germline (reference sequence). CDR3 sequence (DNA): TGTGCCAGCAGCCAAGGCGGGAGCCCCTACGAGCAGTACTTC. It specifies CASSQGGSPYEQYF.

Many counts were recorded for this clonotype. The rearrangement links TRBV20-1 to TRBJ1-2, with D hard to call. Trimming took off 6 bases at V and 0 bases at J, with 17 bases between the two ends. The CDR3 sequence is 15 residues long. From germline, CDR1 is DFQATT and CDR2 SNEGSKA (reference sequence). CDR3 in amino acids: CSAPAVPPANYGYTF. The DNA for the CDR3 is TGCAGTGCCCCCGCCGTCCCACCGGCTAACTATGGCTACACCTTC.